This TCR beta chain was identified in a study of blood T cell repertoires in COVID-19. Using immunoSEQ multiplex PCR, the repertoire was profiled, and TCRdb retains in-frame clones only, with some absent. The sample consists of approximately 260,000 clones, 89% of them appearing once. The receptor was isolated from a man aged 50-60 years with acute or convalescent COVID-19. What was sequenced was peripheral blood.

Written as DNA, the CDR3 is TGTGCCTTCCTCCCAGGGTCCTCACCCCTCCACTTT. Translated, it gives CAFLPGSSPLHF. The chain links TRBV30 to TRBJ1-6; possible D gene TRBD1, 5 bases. V was pared by 7 bases and J by 10 bases, with 14 bases between. CDR1 is GTSNPN and CDR2 is SVGIG in the germline V gene (reference sequence). The CDR3 runs to 12 residues.